This T cell receptor beta chain comes out of a study of T cell responses to AZD1222 COVID-19 vaccine. Study conclusions and caveats: The study identified only six AZD1222 recipients as seropositive at baseline. Reportedly, nearly half the spike-specific TCRs target unmutated variant regions.

The CDR3 has 12 amino acids. Germline V lookup: CDR1 LNHDA, CDR2 SQIVND (reference sequence). The ends were cut back, 4 bases at V and 4 bases at J, with 5 bases in the middle. Generated by immunoSEQ multiplex PCR, the TCRdb table keeps only in-frame clones and is missing some. The sample contains 130,000 or so clones, more than 90% of which appear only once. This clone was observed once. Its antigen is unidentified. This receptor was identified in an adult who received the AZD1222 COVID-19 vaccine. The material was peripheral blood, obtained 28 days after the second AZD1222 dose. This chain links TRBV19 with TRBJ1-5; D is unresolved. CDR3 in amino acids: CASSTLNQPQHF. CDR3 coding DNA: TGTGCCAGTAGTACATTGAATCAGCCCCAGCATTTT.